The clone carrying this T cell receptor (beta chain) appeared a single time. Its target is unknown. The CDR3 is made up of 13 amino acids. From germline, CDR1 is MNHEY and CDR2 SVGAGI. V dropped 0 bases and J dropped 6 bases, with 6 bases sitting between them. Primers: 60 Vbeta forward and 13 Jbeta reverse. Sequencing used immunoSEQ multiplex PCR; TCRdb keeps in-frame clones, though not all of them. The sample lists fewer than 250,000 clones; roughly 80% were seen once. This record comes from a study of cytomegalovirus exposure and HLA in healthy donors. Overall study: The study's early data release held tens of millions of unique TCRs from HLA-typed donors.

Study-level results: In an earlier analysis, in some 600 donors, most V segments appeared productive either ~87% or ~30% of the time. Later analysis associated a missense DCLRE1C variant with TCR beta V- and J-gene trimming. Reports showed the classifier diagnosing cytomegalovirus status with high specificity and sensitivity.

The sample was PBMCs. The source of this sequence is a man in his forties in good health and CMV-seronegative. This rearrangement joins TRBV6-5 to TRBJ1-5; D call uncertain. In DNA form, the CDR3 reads TGTGCCAGCAGTTACTCGACTGGTCAGCCCCAGCATTTT. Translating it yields CASSYSTGQPQHF.